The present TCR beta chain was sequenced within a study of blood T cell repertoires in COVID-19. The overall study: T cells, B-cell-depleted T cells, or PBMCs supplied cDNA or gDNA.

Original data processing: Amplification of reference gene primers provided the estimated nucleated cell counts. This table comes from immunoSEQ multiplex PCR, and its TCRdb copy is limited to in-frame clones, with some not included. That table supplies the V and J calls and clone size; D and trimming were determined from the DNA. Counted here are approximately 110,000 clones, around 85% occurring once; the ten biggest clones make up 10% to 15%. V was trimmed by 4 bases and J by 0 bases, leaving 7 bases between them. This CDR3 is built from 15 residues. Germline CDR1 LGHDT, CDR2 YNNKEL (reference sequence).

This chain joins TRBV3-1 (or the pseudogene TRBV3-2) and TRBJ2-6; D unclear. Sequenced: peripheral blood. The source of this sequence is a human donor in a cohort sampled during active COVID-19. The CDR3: CASSPVVSGANVLTF. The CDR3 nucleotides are TGTGCCAGCAGCCCAGTGGTCTCTGGGGCCAACGTCCTGACTTTC.